Below are 8 T cell receptor beta chains sequenced from a single sample in a study of cytomegalovirus exposure and HLA in healthy donors. PCR employed 60 Vbeta and 13 Jbeta primers. The method was immunoSEQ multiplex PCR; TCRdb's version includes in-frame clones alone and lacks a portion of them. The profile shows roughly 69,000 clones, roughly 70% of them singletons. The sequenced material came from PBMCs. The receptors come from a male donor in good health and CMV-seropositive.

This clone was picked up one time. J is TRBJ2-1 and V is TRBV19, with no clear D. The germline V gene has CDR1 LNHDA and CDR2 SQIVND (reference sequence). V was cut by 6 bases and J by 7 bases, with 7 bases left in between. CDR3 size: 11 residues. The CDR3 is CASSLFNEQFF. CDR3 in DNA: TGTGCCAGTAGCCTATTTAATGAGCAGTTCTTC.

The chain couples TRBV5-4 to TRBJ2-5, with 11 bases identical to TRBD2. The DNA matches TRBJ2-7 better at its end, which makes the J call doubtful. The CDR3 has 19 amino acids. Germline V CDR1 and CDR2: SGHNT, YYREEE (reference sequence). This CDR3 reads CASSLRGVRLAGSSYEQYF. The CDR3 DNA reads as TGTGCCAGCAGCTTGAGGGGGGTACGACTAGCGGGGAGCTCCTACGAGCAGTACTTC.

This chain uses TRBV30 with TRBJ2-3; 9 bases match TRBD2. Looked up from germline, CDR1 is GTSNPN and CDR2 is SVGIG (reference sequence). The CDR3 extends over 14 amino acids. V shed 3 bases and J 4 bases; nucleotides not matched to a gene: 5. The CDR3 DNA is TGTGCCTGGAGCGGACTAGCGAGCGCAGATACGCAGTATTTT. Its protein product is CAWSGLASADTQYF.

The chain links TRBV27 to TRBJ1-1; 9 bases align to TRBD1. The CDR3 is 16 residues long. J lost 5 bases, V lost 0 bases, and 7 bases had no gene match. The V gene's germline CDR1 is MNHEY and CDR2 SMNVEV (reference sequence). The chain's CDR3 is CASSLSPGQGLTEAFF. The CDR3 bases are TGTGCCAGCAGTTTATCGCCCGGACAGGGGTTGACTGAAGCTTTCTTT.

V usage is TRBV6-5 and J usage is TRBJ2-7; D not resolved. The V and J ends lost 6 bases and 1 base respectively, with 7 bases between them. The CDR3 has 12 residues. In germline, CDR1 is MNHEY, CDR2 SVGAGI. CDR3 in amino acids: CASRTVSYEQYF. In DNA form, the CDR3 reads TGTGCCAGCAGAACGGTATCCTACGAGCAGTACTTC.

DNA for the CDR3: TGTGCCAGCAGCCCTACAGGGACGGATGTCTACGAGCAGTACTTC. Protein product: CASSPTGTDVYEQYF. The chain combines TRBV6-5 with TRBJ2-7, with D perhaps matching TRBD1 (6 bases). V was cut by 6 bases and J by 3 bases, with 18 bases left in between. This CDR3 contains 15 residues. The germline V gene encodes CDR1 MNHEY and CDR2 SVGAGI.

This clone has just one count. The J gene is TRBJ2-3, the V gene TRBV9; 12 positions match TRBD2. The CDR3 is made up of 19 amino acids. The junction had 11 bases not matched to a gene; V was cut back by 3 bases and J by 0 bases. Germline CDR1 reads SGDLS; CDR2 reads YYNGEE. CDR3 DNA sequence: TGTGCCAGCAGCGAGGGGACTAGCGGGTTAATAAGGAGCACAGATACGCAGTATTTT. This gives the protein CASSEGTSGLIRSTDTQYF.

V usage is TRBV7-7 and J usage is TRBJ1-2; D ambiguous. The CDR3 loop spans 16 amino acids. V lost 5 bases and J 4 bases, leaving 20 bases between the germline ends. CDR1 and CDR2 from the germline V gene are SSHAT and FNYEAQ (reference sequence). The CDR3 DNA reads TGTGCCAGCAGCCAGTTGAGGTGGGAGTTTTTCTATGGCTACACCTTC. This translates into CASSQLRWEFFYGYTF.